This T cell receptor (beta chain) is drawn from a study of quantifying T cell responses using KT2 cells. Turning to the study itself: RNA was reverse transcribed with TCR alpha and beta constant-region primers.

The CDR3 runs 16 residues. Germline trimming cut 5 bases from V and 2 bases from J; bases unmatched to any gene: 6. The germline V gene has CDR1 SGHAT and CDR2 FQNNGV. An oligo carrying a UMI was ligated to the cDNA 3' end. An equimolar mix of RC1.1 and RC1.2 primed the beta chain across TRBC1 and TRBC2. From the UMI-ligation and nested PCR reads, TCRdb called clonotypes with MiXCR, one entry per CDR3 protein. The table includes 31,000 or so distinct CDR3 sequences, around 10% detected once. The sample is PBMC spiked with counted cells of clone KT2. KT2 cells were mixed with fixed PBMC numbers at varying ratios. A remark on this clonotype: Its specificity is not known.

Overall study findings and caveats: KT2 sequence counts showed saturation when very many KT2 cells were spiked in. Counts of KT2 alpha and beta sequences rose linearly with the number of KT2 cells added.

This TCR was sampled from a human donor. Sequenced: PBMCs spiked with cells of the T cell clone KT2. V usage is TRBV11-2 and J usage is TRBJ1-6; 7 nucleotides align to TRBD1. The CDR3 DNA reads TGTGCCAGCAGCCCCAGGACAGGAGCCTATAATTCACCCCTCCACTTT. It yields the protein CASSPRTGAYNSPLHF.